This TCR beta chain stems from a study of blood T cell repertoires in COVID-19. The assay was immunoSEQ multiplex PCR, and TCRdb's table has in-frame clones only and misses some. Among about 240,000 clones listed, about four fifths were seen once. The CDR3 covers 15 residues. Unmatched junction bases numbered 5, after V lost 4 bases and J lost 0 bases. CDR1 is MDHEN, CDR2 SYDVKM, per germline. Sequences were obtained from peripheral blood. This sequence originates from a man aged 25 to 45 who had recovered from COVID-19. The chain combines TRBV28 with TRBJ1-2, with 7 bases matching TRBD1. CDR3 sequence: CASSSNRGANYGYTF. The CDR3 bases are TGTGCCAGCAGTTCGAACAGGGGCGCTAACTATGGCTACACCTTC.